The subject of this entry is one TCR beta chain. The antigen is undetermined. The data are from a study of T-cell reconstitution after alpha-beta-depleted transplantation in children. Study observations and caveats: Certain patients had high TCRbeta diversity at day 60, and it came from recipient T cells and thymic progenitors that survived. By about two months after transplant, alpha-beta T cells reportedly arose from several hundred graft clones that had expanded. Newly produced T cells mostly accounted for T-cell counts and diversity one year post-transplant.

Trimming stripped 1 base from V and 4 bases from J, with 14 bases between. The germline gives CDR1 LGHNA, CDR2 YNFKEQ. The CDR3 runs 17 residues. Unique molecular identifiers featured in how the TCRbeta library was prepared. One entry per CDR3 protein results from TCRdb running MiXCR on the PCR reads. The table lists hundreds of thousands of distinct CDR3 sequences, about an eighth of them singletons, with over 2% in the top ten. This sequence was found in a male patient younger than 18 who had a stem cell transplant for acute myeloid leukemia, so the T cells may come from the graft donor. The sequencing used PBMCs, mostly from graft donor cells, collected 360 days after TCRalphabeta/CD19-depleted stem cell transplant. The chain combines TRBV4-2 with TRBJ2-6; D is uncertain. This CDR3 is CASSQGATVSGANVLTF. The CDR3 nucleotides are TGTGCCAGCAGCCAAGGAGCGACCGTTTCGGGGGCCAACGTCCTGACTTTC.